A selection of T cell receptor beta chains follows, all from one sample in a study of cytomegalovirus exposure and HLA in healthy donors. Method: immunoSEQ multiplex PCR; TCRdb's copy keeps in-frame clones and lacks some. The sample holds some 150,000 clones, 77% seen once. The sequenced sample was PBMCs. These receptors were obtained from a woman aged 40-49 years in good health and CMV-seronegative. Both conserved end residues are part of each CDR3. D genes are given only for firm matches.

>.|TRBV28|TRBJ2-7
CASSFWGVTGPQSSYEQYF
>.|TRBV25-1|TRBJ2-5
CASSIRETQYF
>.|TRBV7-7|TRBJ1-5
CASSLAHGQPQHF
>TRBD2|TRBV7-3|TRBJ2-5
CASSSASGAQYF
>.|TRBV6-1|TRBJ1-2
CASSTYLASYGYTF
>TRBD2|TRBV4-1|TRBJ2-3
CASSQTPGTSGVISTDTQYF
>.|TRBV13|TRBJ1-3
CASSLVVFSGNTIYF
>TRBD1|TRBV27|TRBJ1-4
CASSFRPGQSNEKLFF
>.|TRBV5-4|TRBJ1-4
CASSSRGGANEKLFF
>.|TRBV2|TRBJ1-4
CASSEDQGKLFF
>TRBD1|TRBV15|TRBJ2-7
CATSRGHGTAHYEQYF
>.|TRBV5-6|TRBJ1-1
CASSKTMGLGATEAFF
>.|TRBV5-1|TRBJ2-1
CASSGRGKNNEQFF
>.|TRBV28|TRBJ1-3
CASSLSPSGNTIYF
>.|TRBV6-1|TRBJ1-4
CASSENLAGGATNEKLFF
>.|TRBV20-1|TRBJ2-3
CSAFRVDTQYF
>TRBD1|TRBV5-1|TRBJ1-4
CASSKQGEGEKLFF
>.|TRBV7-9|TRBJ2-3
CASSHASSVDTQYF
>.|TRBV7-9|TRBJ1-2
CASSYDRQLYGYTF
>.|TRBV27|TRBJ2-3
CASRLGTGTDTQYF
>TRBD1|TRBV4-1|TRBJ2-7
CASSRYRGAYEQYF
>TRBD2|TRBV28|TRBJ2-2
CASSWTRKNTGELFF
>.|TRBV4-2|TRBJ2-7
CASSQEATGLSYEQYF
>.|TRBV7-9|TRBJ2-2
CASSLDTNTGELFF
>TRBD2|TRBV6-1|TRBJ2-7
CASSARTSGGQTTYEQYF
>.|TRBV5-1|TRBJ1-2
CASSLSVDGYTF
>TRBD1|TRBV7-2|TRBJ1-2
CASSFTGQGTYGYTF
>.|TRBV19|TRBJ1-2
CASSTTSPQGGYGYTF
>.|TRBV11-1|TRBJ2-1
CASSLGLNNEQFF
>.|TRBV5-6|TRBJ1-4
CASSLGPPGTNEKLFF
>TRBD1|TRBV2|TRBJ2-7
CASRQGATNEQYF
>.|TRBV6-1|TRBJ1-3
CASSEGTKKDTIYF
>.|TRBV19|TRBJ1-1
CASSPRAGNTEAFF
>TRBD1|TRBV19|TRBJ2-7
CASSIVATGGHEQYF
>.|TRBV5-8|TRBJ1-5
CASSFRGRSNQPQHF
>.|TRBV23-1|TRBJ1-2
CASSQTGDSNYRNYGYTF
>.|TRBV5-4|TRBJ1-1
CASSLEGRGTEAFF
>TRBD1|TRBV19|TRBJ1-1
CASTTGGTEAFF